Presented here are 16 T cell receptor beta chains from one specimen sequenced in a study of PD-1 blockade in classical Hodgkin lymphoma (dated by TCRdb to the early 2020s). Receptor libraries were prepared by the immunoSEQ multiplex PCR assay. Not all clones reach the TCRdb copy of this immuneACCESS table, which keeps in-frame sequences only. Checked studies attribute under half of the gap to unresolved V genes and leave the rest unexplained. The sample table holds about 40,000 clones, of which less than 80% were seen once. Of the sample, approximately 11% falls within the top ten clones. In the paper's terms, the time point label means: cycle 1 day 1 (C1D1), immediately before nivolumab initiation. All trial patients had relapsed after autologous stem cell transplantation, with cohorts A, B and C differing in prior brentuximab vedotin exposure. The specimen comprised peripheral blood mononuclear cells (PBMCs), sampled at baseline. These receptors were obtained from a human donor with classical Hodgkin lymphoma.

The chain links TRBV9 to TRBJ1-2, with D unclear. Germline values: CDR1 SGDLS, CDR2 YYNGEE. V lost 4 bases and J 6 bases, leaving 13 bases between the germline ends. The CDR3 is 13 amino acids. CDR3 sequence reads: CASSYEQNHGYTF. CDR3 coding DNA: TGTGCCAGCAGCTACGAACAGAACCATGGCTACACCTTC. Combining the CDR3 with reference TRBV9 and TRBJ1-2 gives the whole variable domain DSGVTQTPKHLITATGQRVTLRCSPRSGDLSVYWYQQSLDQGLQFLIQYYNGEERAKGNILERFSAQQFPDLHSELNLSSLELGDSALYFCASSYEQNHGYTFGSGTRLTVV.

This chain uses TRBV5-1 with TRBJ2-1; 13 positions match TRBD2. Germline CDR1 SGHRS, CDR2 YFSETQ. This CDR3 region has 18 residues. Losses at the gene ends were 0 bases for V and 5 bases for J; bases not matched to a gene: 8. CDR3 sequence (DNA): TGCGCCAGCAGCTTGGGGCCGACTAGCGGGAGGCTGGACAATGAGCAGTTCTTC. It encodes CASSLGPTSGRLDNEQFF.

V and J are TRBV7-6 and TRBJ2-2; D is undetermined. The V end lost 4 bases, the J end lost 6 bases, and 15 bases lay between the germline ends. Per the germline V gene, CDR1 is SGHVS and CDR2 is FNYEAQ. CDR3 length equals 15 residues. CDR3 DNA sequence: TGTGCCAGCAGCTCGTCCGGCCCCCGGGCCGGGGAGCTGTTTTTT. Translated: CASSSSGPRAGELFF. Full variable domain (remainder filled in from reference TRBV7-6 and TRBJ2-2): GAGVSQSPRYKVTKRGQDVALRCDPISGHVSLYWYRQALGQGPEFLTYFNYEAQQDKSGLPNDRFSAERPEGSISTLTIQRTEQRDSAMYRCASSSSGPRAGELFFGEGSRLTVL.

V is TRBV6-4 and J is TRBJ1-2; D is perhaps TRBD1 (5 bases). The CDR3 covers 14 residues. Trimming stripped 7 bases from V and 7 bases from J, with 19 bases between. CDR1 is MRHNA, CDR2 SNTAGT, per germline. Here the CDR3 DNA reads TGTGCCAGCACCCCAACAAAGGGGCTAGGTGGCTACACCTTC. It is translated as CASTPTKGLGGYTF.

V gene TRBV6-6 combines with J gene TRBJ2-7, with 11 nucleotides matching TRBD2. The germline CDR1 and CDR2 sequences are MNHNY and SVGAGI (reference sequence). The trim removed 6 bases at V and 3 bases at J, leaving 4 bases unmatched. This CDR3 is 14 amino acids long. In DNA, the CDR3 is TGTGCCAGCAGGGGGACTAGCGGCAGCTACGAGCAGTACTTC. It encodes CASRGTSGSYEQYF.

This clone is a singleton in its sample. The chain is built from TRBV6-1 and TRBJ1-3, with D unclear. CDR1 and CDR2 from the germline V gene are MNHNS and SASEGT. The CDR3 covers 16 residues. Trimming took 2 bases from V and 0 from J, leaving 11 bases between them. The CDR3 sequence is CASSEWLADSGNTIYF. The DNA for the CDR3 is TGTGCCAGCAGTGAATGGTTGGCTGACTCTGGAAACACCATATATTTT.

V and J are TRBV10-2 and TRBJ2-1, with TRBD2 as a possible D gene (6 bases). The CDR3 is made up of 14 amino acids. Germline V lookup: CDR1 WSHSY, CDR2 SAAADI. Deletions cut 8 bases from V and 2 bases from J, with 13 bases between. The CDR3 loop is CASLRDLTYNEQFF. CDR3 in DNA: TGCGCCAGCTTAAGGGACTTGACCTACAATGAGCAGTTCTTC.

The chain carries TRBV6-5 and TRBJ1-1; the D is unclear. Germline assignment: CDR1 MNHEY and CDR2 SVGAGI. The CDR3 covers 14 residues. Trimming pared 2 bases from V and 3 bases from J, leaving 10 bases between. This chain's CDR3 is CASSYDGGDTEAFF. The DNA of the CDR3 is TGTGCCAGCAGTTACGACGGAGGAGACACTGAAGCTTTCTTT.

The chain recombines TRBV5-1 with TRBJ2-2; D possibly corresponds to TRBD2 (5 bases). This CDR3 region has 16 residues. The germline V gene has CDR1 SGHRS and CDR2 YFSETQ. V lost 0 bases, J lost 2 bases, and 11 bases lay in between. This CDR3 is CASSLGPSLNTGELFF. Here the CDR3 DNA reads TGCGCCAGCAGCTTGGGTCCTAGCCTCAACACCGGGGAGCTGTTTTTT.

This clone has just a few counts. CDR3 sequence: CASSSTGSGNQPQHF. The CDR3, as DNA: TGTGCCAGCAGCTCTACGGGTTCGGGCAATCAGCCCCAGCATTTT. The chain combines TRBV7-3 with TRBJ1-5; D remains ambiguous. Germline V lookup: CDR1 SGHTA, CDR2 FQGTGA. Between the trimmed V and J ends, which lost 4 bases and 2 bases, there was a span of 12 bases. The CDR3 covers 15 residues.

The chain joins TRBV7-2 to TRBJ2-7; D remains ambiguous. Trimming pared 4 bases from V and 4 bases from J, leaving 11 bases between. The germline V gene has CDR1 SGHTA and CDR2 FQGNSA. There are 13 residues in the CDR3. CDR3 nucleotide sequence: TGTGCCAGCAGCTACGGTCTAGTATACGAGCAGTACTTC. It specifies CASSYGLVYEQYF.

This clone was observed a few times. V and J are TRBV28 and TRBJ1-2; no definite D call. This CDR3 contains 11 residues. With 7 bases removed from V and 1 base from J, the gap between germline ends came to 4 bases. The germline CDR1 and CDR2 sequences are MDHEN and SYDVKM. Written as DNA, the CDR3 is TGTGCCAGCAACAATAACTATGGCTACACCTTC. It specifies CASNNNYGYTF.

The V call is TRBV6-5, the J call TRBJ2-6, with a possible D match to TRBD2 (6 bases). Germline V lookup: CDR1 MNHEY, CDR2 SVGAGI. This CDR3 is built from 16 residues. Trimming took 0 bases from V and 2 from J, leaving 8 bases between them. As DNA, the CDR3 is TGTGCCAGCAGTTACTCCGGCGGGACTGGGGCCAACGTCCTGACTTTC. Encoded protein: CASSYSGGTGANVLTF.

J is TRBJ2-3 and V is TRBV2; D is unclear. The V end lost 7 bases, the J end lost 3 bases, and 11 bases lay between the germline ends. Germline CDR1 is SNHLY and CDR2 is FYNNEI. The CDR3 contains 13 residues. The CDR3 coding sequence is TGTGCCAGCAAGTTTACAGCGACAGATACGCAGTATTTT. This gives the protein CASKFTATDTQYF.

This chain uses TRBV5-6 with TRBJ2-3; D is undetermined. The CDR3 has 16 residues. Between the trimmed V and J ends, which lost 4 bases and 2 bases, there was a span of 17 bases. Per the germline V gene, CDR1 is SGHDT and CDR2 is YYEEEE. The CDR3 protein is CASSLVLAFNTDTQYF. In nucleotides, the CDR3 is TGTGCCAGCAGCCTGGTCCTCGCGTTTAACACAGATACGCAGTATTTT.

The chain combines TRBV28 with TRBJ2-3, with a weak D call TRBD2 (6 bases). The CDR3 contains 15 residues. Between the trimmed V and J ends, which lost 3 bases and 5 bases, there was a span of 15 bases. Per the germline V gene, CDR1 is MDHEN and CDR2 is SYDVKM. CDR3 protein: CASSFRRDLGDTQYF. CDR3 nucleotide sequence: TGTGCCAGCAGTTTTAGGCGGGACCTGGGAGATACGCAGTATTTT. Full variable domain (rest looked up from reference TRBV28 and TRBJ2-3): DVKVTQSSRYLVKRTGEKVFLECVQDMDHENMFWYRQDPGLGLRLIYFSYDVKMKEKGDIPEGYSVSREKKERFSLILESASTNQTSMYLCASSFRRDLGDTQYFGPGTRLTVL.